Below are 23 T cell receptor beta chains sequenced from a single sample in a study of technical replicates of blood from a few donors. Measured with immunoSEQ multiplex PCR; TCRdb has only the in-frame clones, and not every one. The sample lists about 86,000 clones; roughly 95% were seen once. The sequenced sample consisted of T cells isolated from PBMCs. The receptors shown here come from a human donor in good health.

This rearrangement joins TRBV25-1 to TRBJ1-4, with 7 bases lining up with TRBD1. CDR1 is MGHDK and CDR2 is SYGVNS in the germline V gene. The CDR3 is made up of 15 amino acids. V lost 5 bases to trimming and J lost 3 bases; unmatched junction nucleotides: 6. Here the CDR3 reads CASSKRTGANEKLFF. For the CDR3, the DNA is TGTGCCAGCAGTAAACGGACAGGAGCTAATGAAAAACTGTTTTTT.

The chain links TRBV20-1 to TRBJ1-1; no clear D gene. Trimming cost V 8 bases and J 5 bases, with 12 bases left between them. The CDR3 covers 11 residues. In germline, CDR1 is DFQATT, CDR2 SNEGSKA (reference sequence). CDR3 loop: CSRVIGTEAFF. CDR3 nucleotide sequence: TGCAGTCGGGTGATAGGAACTGAAGCTTTCTTT.

V gene TRBV9 combines with J gene TRBJ1-2; 8 nucleotides match TRBD1. The CDR3 is 17 amino acids. V lost 0 bases, J lost 3 bases, and 10 bases stayed unmatched. Per the germline V gene, CDR1 is SGDLS and CDR2 is YYNGEE. The CDR3 coding sequence is TGTGCCAGCAGCGTAGCTTTTAGGTCGACAGGGGACTATGGCTACACCTTC. It codes for CASSVAFRSTGDYGYTF. Full variable domain (remainder filled in from reference TRBV9 and TRBJ1-2): DSGVTQTPKHLITATGQRVTLRCSPRSGDLSVYWYQQSLDQGLQFLIQYYNGEERAKGNILERFSAQQFPDLHSELNLSSLELGDSALYFCASSVAFRSTGDYGYTFGSGTRLTVV.

The chain uses TRBV27 and TRBJ2-2, with 8 bases that match TRBD1. CDR3 length equals 16 residues. V lost 3 bases, J lost 5 bases, and 8 bases stayed unmatched. Per germline, CDR1 MNHEY and CDR2 SMNVEV (reference sequence). The CDR3 DNA reads TGTGCCAGCAGTTTGTCACAGGGGGGATGGACCGGGGAGCTGTTTTTT. It specifies CASSLSQGGWTGELFF.

The J gene is TRBJ2-2, the V gene TRBV7-9; 7 bases agree with TRBD1. Looked up from germline, CDR1 is SEHNR and CDR2 is FQNEAQ (reference sequence). Trimming at V came to 5 bases and at J to 6 bases, leaving 6 bases not matched to a gene. The CDR3 runs 14 residues. CDR3 DNA: TGTGCCAGCAGCCCCCACAGGGGATCCGGGGAGCTGTTTTTT. Translated: CASSPHRGSGELFF.

The J gene is TRBJ2-7, the V gene TRBV7-2; D might be TRBD1 (6 bases). Germline CDR1 reads SGHTA; CDR2 reads FQGNSA. The CDR3 contains 15 residues. The germline V and J ends were trimmed by 2 bases and 0 bases, with 11 bases remaining between them. The CDR3 DNA sequence: TGTGCCAGCAGCTTAACAGGGACCGCCTCCTACGAGCAGTACTTC. This sequence encodes CASSLTGTASYEQYF.

The rearrangement uses TRBV5-6 and TRBJ2-7; tentatively, D is TRBD1 (5 bases). V shed 4 bases and J shed 4 bases, with 15 bases lying between them. CDR1 and CDR2 from the germline V gene are SGHDT and YYEEEE. The CDR3 runs to 14 residues. The CDR3 reads CASSHQGYDYEQYF. The CDR3, as DNA: TGTGCCAGCAGCCACCAGGGTTATGATTACGAGCAGTACTTC.

This sequence joins TRBV5-1 and TRBJ2-5, with 7 positions matching TRBD2. V lost 4 bases and J lost 1; bases outside the gene matches: 1. Germline CDR1 reads SGHRS; CDR2 reads YFSETQ. CDR3 length: 13 residues. The CDR3 loop is CASSRTSQETQYF. Written as DNA, the CDR3 is TGCGCCAGCAGCCGGACTAGCCAAGAGACCCAGTACTTC.

V usage is TRBV27 and J usage is TRBJ1-5; no clear D gene. This CDR3 spans 14 amino acids. Trimming removed 5 bases at V and 3 bases at J, with 11 bases between. Germline assignment: CDR1 MNHEY and CDR2 SMNVEV (reference sequence). Here the CDR3 DNA reads TGTGCCAGCAGTATTTGGGCCCCCAATCAGCCCCAGCATTTT. It yields the protein CASSIWAPNQPQHF.

The CDR3 here is CASSLSAGSYEQYF. In DNA form, the CDR3 reads TGTGCCAGCAGTTTATCAGCCGGGTCCTACGAGCAGTACTTC. The genes are TRBV27 and TRBJ2-7; D is unresolved. The CDR3 extends over 14 amino acids. Germline-derived CDR1 and CDR2 are MNHEY and SMNVEV (reference sequence). V lost 0 bases and J 1 base, leaving 7 bases between the germline ends.

V is TRBV5-5 and J is TRBJ2-3, with TRBD2 matching over 15 bases. This CDR3 has 17 residues. Germline trimming cut 4 bases from V and 5 bases from J; bases unmatched to any gene: 8. Germline CDR1 reads SGHKS; CDR2 reads YYEKEE (reference sequence). The CDR3 loop is CASSPGLAGGKGDTQYF. Here the CDR3 DNA reads TGTGCCAGCAGCCCGGGACTAGCGGGAGGCAAAGGAGATACGCAGTATTTT.

There are a few counts of this clone. The chain uses TRBV27 and TRBJ1-1; D gene unclear. CDR3 length: 14 amino acids. CDR1 is MNHEY and CDR2 is SMNVEV in the germline V gene (reference sequence). V was pared by 5 bases and J by 4 bases, with 14 bases between. For the CDR3, the DNA is TGTGCCAGCAGTCCCCGGCTTGGAGTCACTGAAGCTTTCTTT. Its translation: CASSPRLGVTEAFF.

The rearrangement joins TRBV6-5 to TRBJ1-5; tentative D call: TRBD1 (5 bases). The germline gives CDR1 MNHEY, CDR2 SVGAGI. This CDR3 spans 14 amino acids. Deletions cut 4 bases from V and 4 bases from J, with 11 bases between. The CDR3 DNA sequence: TGTGCCAGCAGTTCTACGGGGGGTAATCAGCCCCAGCATTTT. It yields the protein CASSSTGGNQPQHF.

The chain couples TRBV28 to TRBJ2-2; D is possibly TRBD1 (6 bases). This CDR3 region has 13 residues. V dropped 5 bases and J dropped 7 bases, with 11 bases sitting between them. Germline V CDR1 and CDR2: MDHEN, SYDVKM. The CDR3 region has the DNA TGTGCCAGCAGTCCCCAGGGGTTCGGGGAGCTGTTTTTT. This gives the protein CASSPQGFGELFF.

The genes are TRBV11-1 and TRBJ2-7; D perhaps matches TRBD2 (6 bases). CDR3 length: 17 residues. Germline lookup yields CDR1 SGHAT and CDR2 FQDESV (reference sequence). V dropped 1 base and J dropped 7 bases, with 23 bases sitting between them. DNA for the CDR3: TGTGCCAGCAGCTTAGGCGGTGGGACTCCCCTTATTCATGAGCAGTACTTC. Translating gives CASSLGGGTPLIHEQYF.

The V and J genes are TRBV29-1 and TRBJ2-3, with 7 bases that match TRBD1. V shed 6 bases and J 2 bases; nucleotides not matched to a gene: 8. CDR3 length: 14 amino acids. The germline V gene has CDR1 SQVTM and CDR2 ANQGSEA. The CDR3 region has the DNA TGCAGCGTCAAAAGGGGGCTAGACACAGATACGCAGTATTTT. Amino acid sequence: CSVKRGLDTDTQYF.

This chain uses TRBV5-4 with TRBJ2-6, with D unclear. Germline CDR1 SGHNT, CDR2 YYREEE (reference sequence). Trimming cost V 1 base and J 4 bases, with 3 bases left between them. The CDR3 contains 13 residues. CDR3 coding DNA: TGTGCCAGCAGCTTGCTCGGGGCCAACGTCCTGACTTTC. Translated, it gives CASSLLGANVLTF.

The chain has TRBV7-9 and TRBJ1-1; D remains unclear. This CDR3 has 13 amino acids. Germline CDR1 and CDR2: SEHNR and FQNEAQ (reference sequence). V lost 4 bases, J lost 4 bases, and 10 bases lay in between. Here the CDR3 reads CASSSSSTTEAFF. The CDR3 coding sequence is TGTGCCAGCAGCTCTAGCAGTACCACTGAAGCTTTCTTT.

V is TRBV9 and J is TRBJ2-7; 7 nucleotides match TRBD1. The CDR3 runs to 15 residues. CDR1 and CDR2 (germline): SGDLS, YYNGEE. Unmatched junction bases numbered 8, after V lost 3 bases and J lost 2 bases. As DNA, the CDR3 is TGTGCCAGCAGCGCCGGGACAGCCCGAACCTACGAGCAGTACTTC. This encodes CASSAGTARTYEQYF.

This clone is a singleton in its sample. The DNA for the CDR3 is TGTGCCAGTAACCTAGACAGGGGGACCACTGAAGCTTTCTTT. It specifies CASNLDRGTTEAFF. The rearrangement uses TRBV19 and TRBJ1-1, with 9 bases that match TRBD1. The CDR3 has 14 amino acids. The V gene end was trimmed by 7 bases and the J gene end by 4 bases; junction bases not matched to a gene: 7. Germline V gene sequence: CDR1 LNHDA, CDR2 SQIVND (reference sequence). The full variable domain, completed using reference TRBV19 and TRBJ1-1, is DGGITQSPKYLFRKEGQNVTLSCEQNLNHDAMYWYRQDPGQGLRLIYYSQIVNDFQKGDIAEGYSVSREKKESFPLTVTSAQKNPTAFYLCASNLDRGTTEAFFGQGTRLTVV.

The chain couples TRBV6-5 to TRBJ1-3; D call uncertain. V shed 2 bases and J shed 2 bases, with 10 bases lying between them. This CDR3 comprises 15 residues. Germline CDR1 and CDR2: MNHEY and SVGAGI. The CDR3 region has the DNA TGTGCCAGCAGTTACACACTAGAGGCTGGAAACACCATATATTTT. Translation: CASSYTLEAGNTIYF.

This rearrangement joins TRBV4-1 to TRBJ2-7; 9 bases are shared with TRBD1. After removal of 3 bases from V and 3 bases from J, the junction contained 3 bases not matched to a gene. The CDR3 loop spans 14 amino acids. Germline loops: CDR1 MGHRA, CDR2 YSYEKL. CDR3 DNA sequence: TGCGCCAGCAGCCATCCGGGACAGGGCTACGAGCAGTACTTC. Translated, it gives CASSHPGQGYEQYF.

This chain joins TRBV9 and TRBJ1-2; possible D gene TRBD1, 6 bases. The germline CDR1 and CDR2 sequences are SGDLS and YYNGEE. The CDR3 spans 13 residues. The V gene lost 3 bases and the J gene lost 5 bases, with 11 bases spanning the gap. In DNA form, the CDR3 reads TGTGCCAGCAGCGAATTTCAGGGGTATGGCTACACCTTC. Protein sequence: CASSEFQGYGYTF.